This is a list of T cell receptor beta chains from one sample in a study of CD8+CD57+ T cells in acquired aplastic anemia. MiXCR was run by TCRdb on the reads, yielding one entry per CDR3 protein. The repertoire includes approximately 120,000 distinct CDR3 sequences, almost 40% of them detected once, and about 2.7% sits in the top ten. The sequenced material came from sorted CD4+, CD8+, or CD8+CD57+ T cells (not recorded which) from PBMCs. All receptors derive from a human donor with aplastic anemia. Each CDR3 is given with its conserved first and last residue. The order of the fields is D gene, J gene, clone size, V gene, CDR3 DNA, CDR3 protein. A D gene is named only where the DNA matches it firmly. Size tells how often a clone was seen (once, few, many) or the class of an expanded clone, and some rows leave it out.

D: TRBD2; J: TRBJ2-7; size: many; V: TRBV6-1; DNA: TGTGCCAGCAGGGCCCTTGGCGGGGGAACGGGCGAGCAGTACTTC; CDR3: CASRALGGGTGEQYF
D: .; J: TRBJ2-2; size: many; V: TRBV12-3/TRBV12-4; DNA: TGTGCCAGCACGGAGGACGCGAACACCGGGGAGCTGTTTTTT; CDR3: CASTEDANTGELFF
D: .; J: TRBJ2-7; size: .; V: TRBV7-3; DNA: TGTGCCAGCAGCTTGCCCGGGTATCGGAGCGAGCAGTACTTC; CDR3: CASSLPGYRSEQYF
D: .; J: TRBJ1-2; size: .; V: TRBV3-1; DNA: TGTGCCAGCAGCCATATAGGACAGTCGGGCTACACCTTC; CDR3: CASSHIGQSGYTF
D: TRBD1; J: TRBJ2-1; size: many; V: TRBV5-1; DNA: TGCGCCAGCAGCTTGGGCCCGGGACAGGGAGGGTCCTACAATGAGCAGTTCTTC; CDR3: CASSLGPGQGGSYNEQFF
D: .; J: TRBJ1-1; size: .; V: TRBV6-1; DNA: TGTGCCAGCAGTGCCAACACCTGGACGGGAGCGAACACTGAAGCTTTCTTT; CDR3: CASSANTWTGANTEAFF
D: .; J: TRBJ1-2; size: .; V: TRBV10-3; DNA: TGTGCCATCAGTGTGCAGGGACGTGGCTACACCTTC; CDR3: CAISVQGRGYTF
D: TRBD1; J: TRBJ1-2; size: few; V: TRBV6-1; DNA: TGTGCCAGCAGGGACAGGGGGCCCTTACGAGACTATGGCTACACCTTC; CDR3: CASRDRGPLRDYGYTF
D: TRBD2; J: TRBJ2-5; size: .; V: TRBV7-2; DNA: TGTGCCAGCAGCTCCAGCGGGAAGGTTGGGGAGACCCAGTACTTC; CDR3: CASSSSGKVGETQYF
D: TRBD1; J: TRBJ2-7; size: once; V: TRBV15; DNA: TGTGCCACCAGCAATCTCGGGGTCGGACAGGGCGCCTACGAGCAGTACTTC; CDR3: CATSNLGVGQGAYEQYF
D: .; J: TRBJ2-7; size: many; V: TRBV27; DNA: TGTGCCAGCGCCTTTCGCCAGGGGGAGCAGTACTTC; CDR3: CASAFRQGEQYF
D: .; J: TRBJ2-2; size: many; V: TRBV24-1; DNA: TGTGTCATTCAAGGAAGGGGGGCCGGGGAGCTGTTTTTT; CDR3: CVIQGRGAGELFF
D: .; J: TRBJ2-2; size: .; V: TRBV3-1; DNA: TGTGCCAGCAGCCAAGTACTACCAGCCGGGGAGCTGTTTTTT; CDR3: CASSQVLPAGELFF
D: TRBD2; J: TRBJ2-3; size: .; V: TRBV25-1; DNA: TGTGCCAGTCGGACTAGCGCAGATACGCAGTATTTT; CDR3: CASRTSADTQYF
D: .; J: TRBJ2-2; size: many; V: TRBV5-8; DNA: TGTGCCAGCAGCCCCCAAGCATGGCACACCGGGGAGCTGTTTTTT; CDR3: CASSPQAWHTGELFF
D: .; J: TRBJ2-7; size: many; V: TRBV7-2; DNA: TGTGCCAGCAGCTTAGCTGACGAGCAGTACTTC; CDR3: CASSLADEQYF
D: .; J: TRBJ2-7; size: .; V: TRBV6-2/TRBV6-3; DNA: TGTGCCGGCAGTCCCCTGGGTTACGAGCAGTACTTC; CDR3: CAGSPLGYEQYF
D: .; J: TRBJ1-6; size: many; V: TRBV20-1; DNA: TGCAGTGCTGCCACCGGGACAAGCTATAATTCACCCCTCCACTTT; CDR3: CSAATGTSYNSPLHF
D: .; J: TRBJ2-3; size: .; V: TRBV28; DNA: TGTGCCAGCAGTGATATACAGACAGTAGATACGCAGTATTTT; CDR3: CASSDIQTVDTQYF
D: TRBD2; J: TRBJ2-2; size: .; V: TRBV27; DNA: TGTGCCAGCAGTTCCCTAGCGGGGCGTAACACCGGGGAGCTGTTTTTT; CDR3: CASSSLAGRNTGELFF
D: TRBD1; J: TRBJ1-1; size: .; V: TRBV27; DNA: TGTGCCAGCACCAGGGCAGGGGGCTTGAACACTGAAGCTTTCTTT; CDR3: CASTRAGGLNTEAFF
D: .; J: TRBJ2-5; size: .; V: TRBV10-2; DNA: TGCGCCAGCAGTGAGTCTAAACTCGCAGGGAAGGGCCAGTACTTC; CDR3: CASSESKLAGKGQYF
D: .; J: TRBJ1-2; size: .; V: TRBV27; DNA: TGTGCCGGCGAAGCAAGGACCTATGGCTACACCTTC; CDR3: CAGEARTYGYTF
D: TRBD1; J: TRBJ2-1; size: many; V: TRBV4-2; DNA: TGTGCCAGCAGCCAGGGTAAGGGGACAGAACCCTACAATGAGCAGTTCTTC; CDR3: CASSQGKGTEPYNEQFF
D: .; J: TRBJ1-2; size: .; V: TRBV11-1; DNA: TGTGCCAGCAGCGGATCGGGACGTTGGACCTTTCGAGGCTACACCTTC; CDR3: CASSGSGRWTFRGYTF
D: TRBD1; J: TRBJ2-7; size: many; V: TRBV9; DNA: TGTGCCAGCAGCGTAGGACAGGGACCGTACGAGCAGTACTTC; CDR3: CASSVGQGPYEQYF
D: .; J: TRBJ1-4; size: few; V: TRBV6-1; DNA: TGTGCCAGCTCCGCCAGAGGGCCTAATGAAAAACTGTTTTTT; CDR3: CASSARGPNEKLFF
D: .; J: TRBJ2-2; size: few; V: TRBV12-3/TRBV12-4; DNA: TGTGCCAGCAGTTTAGCCGAGTCGGGTGCCGGGGAGCTGTTTTTT; CDR3: CASSLAESGAGELFF
D: .; J: TRBJ1-5; size: many; V: TRBV2; DNA: TGTGCCAGCAGTCCACAATATAGCAATCAGCCCCAGCATTTT; CDR3: CASSPQYSNQPQHF
D: TRBD1; J: TRBJ2-1; size: many; V: TRBV5-6; DNA: TGTGCCAGCAGCTTGCCCGGACAGGGGTACAATGAGCAGTTCTTC; CDR3: CASSLPGQGYNEQFF
D: .; J: TRBJ1-2; size: many; V: TRBV12-3/TRBV12-4; DNA: TGTGCCAGTTTCGACTGGATCTATGGCTACACCTTC; CDR3: CASFDWIYGYTF
D: .; J: TRBJ2-1; size: many; V: TRBV7-7; DNA: TGTGCTAGCGGCAATAGTGGTGAGCAGTTCTTC; CDR3: CASGNSGEQFF
D: .; J: TRBJ2-3; size: .; V: TRBV7-8; DNA: TGTGCCAGCAGCATGGGGACAGATACGCAGTATTTT; CDR3: CASSMGTDTQYF
D: TRBD1; J: TRBJ1-4; size: many; V: TRBV19; DNA: TGTGCCAGTAGTATGGGGACAGCAACTAATGAAAAACTGTTTTTT; CDR3: CASSMGTATNEKLFF
D: TRBD2; J: TRBJ2-2; size: few; V: TRBV5-1; DNA: TGCGCCAGCAGCTCTATCACTCCGGGACTAGCGGGACGCGGGGAGCTGTTTTTT; CDR3: CASSSITPGLAGRGELFF
D: .; J: TRBJ2-7; size: .; V: TRBV28; DNA: TGTGCCAGCACTAGTCCTAATACCTACGAGCAGTACTTC; CDR3: CASTSPNTYEQYF
D: TRBD2; J: TRBJ2-1; size: many; V: TRBV12-3/TRBV12-4; DNA: TGTGCCAGCAGAGGACTAGCTGCGAATGAGCAGTTCTTC; CDR3: CASRGLAANEQFF
D: .; J: TRBJ1-1; size: many; V: TRBV27; DNA: TGTGCCAGCAGAGTACAGGGTAACACTGAAGCTTTCTTT; CDR3: CASRVQGNTEAFF
D: TRBD1; J: TRBJ1-5; size: many; V: TRBV5-1; DNA: TGCGCCAGCAGCTTGGAAGGGACAGCTTATCAGCCCCAGCATTTT; CDR3: CASSLEGTAYQPQHF
D: .; J: TRBJ2-3; size: many; V: TRBV6-1; DNA: TGTGCCAGCAGCTCTACTAGGCCCACAGATACGCAGTATTTT; CDR3: CASSSTRPTDTQYF
D: .; J: TRBJ1-2; size: .; V: TRBV7-2; DNA: TGTGCCAGCAACCGGGGGGGGCGCGGCTATGGCTACACCTTC; CDR3: CASNRGGRGYGYTF
D: .; J: TRBJ2-5; size: many; V: TRBV20-1; DNA: TGCAGCCCAGAGGGAGGTACAGAGACCCAGTACTTC; CDR3: CSPEGGTETQYF
D: .; J: TRBJ2-6; size: .; V: TRBV28; DNA: TGTGCCAGCCATGCAGGCTCTGGGGCCAACGTCCTGACTTTC; CDR3: CASHAGSGANVLTF
D: .; J: TRBJ1-1; size: many; V: TRBV7-3; DNA: TGTGCCAGCAGCTCTGGGCCGGGACAGAACACTGAAGCTTTCTTT; CDR3: CASSSGPGQNTEAFF
D: TRBD1; J: TRBJ1-2; size: .; V: TRBV6-1; DNA: TGTGCCAGCAGTAGGGACAGGACTGGCTACACCTTC; CDR3: CASSRDRTGYTF
D: .; J: TRBJ2-1; size: .; V: TRBV25-1; DNA: TGTGCCAGCAGTGGCGTGGCCAAATCCTACAATGAGCAGTTCTTC; CDR3: CASSGVAKSYNEQFF
D: .; J: TRBJ2-2; size: .; V: TRBV18; DNA: TGTGCCAGCTCACCAGTAGCTACGAACACCGGGGAGCCGTTTTTT; CDR3: CASSPVATNTGEPFF
D: TRBD2; J: TRBJ2-2; size: few; V: TRBV7-2; DNA: TGTGCCAGCAGCACTCACTCGGGGGGGCGTACCGGGGAGCTGTTTTTT; CDR3: CASSTHSGGRTGELFF
D: TRBD1; J: TRBJ2-5; size: .; V: TRBV19; DNA: TGTGCCAGTAGTAAGGACAGGGGGCTCCAAGAGACCCAGTACTTC; CDR3: CASSKDRGLQETQYF
D: .; J: TRBJ1-4; size: many; V: TRBV29-1; DNA: TGCGCCTATAGTGGGGCGGAAGGGACGTCAAAACTGTTTTTT; CDR3: CAYSGAEGTSKLFF
D: .; J: TRBJ1-1; size: many; V: TRBV4-1; DNA: TGCGCCAGCAGCCAAGGGACAGCGGGGGTAGGCACTGAAGCTTTCTTT; CDR3: CASSQGTAGVGTEAFF
D: .; J: TRBJ2-7; size: .; V: TRBV7-9; DNA: TGTGCCAGCAGCTCCCTCTCACGTGAGCAGTACTTC; CDR3: CASSSLSREQYF
D: .; J: TRBJ2-7; size: many; V: TRBV5-1; DNA: TGCGCCAGCAGCTCAGACTCCCTTTCCTACGAGCAGTACTTC; CDR3: CASSSDSLSYEQYF
D: .; J: TRBJ2-7; size: .; V: TRBV15; DNA: TGTGCCACCAGCAGTGAACACAAGACTCTCCCCTACGAGCAGTACTTC; CDR3: CATSSEHKTLPYEQYF
D: TRBD1; J: TRBJ1-5; size: .; V: TRBV9; DNA: TGTGCCAGCAGCTCAGGGGGGGACAGCCGCAATCAGCCCCAGCATTTT; CDR3: CASSSGGDSRNQPQHF